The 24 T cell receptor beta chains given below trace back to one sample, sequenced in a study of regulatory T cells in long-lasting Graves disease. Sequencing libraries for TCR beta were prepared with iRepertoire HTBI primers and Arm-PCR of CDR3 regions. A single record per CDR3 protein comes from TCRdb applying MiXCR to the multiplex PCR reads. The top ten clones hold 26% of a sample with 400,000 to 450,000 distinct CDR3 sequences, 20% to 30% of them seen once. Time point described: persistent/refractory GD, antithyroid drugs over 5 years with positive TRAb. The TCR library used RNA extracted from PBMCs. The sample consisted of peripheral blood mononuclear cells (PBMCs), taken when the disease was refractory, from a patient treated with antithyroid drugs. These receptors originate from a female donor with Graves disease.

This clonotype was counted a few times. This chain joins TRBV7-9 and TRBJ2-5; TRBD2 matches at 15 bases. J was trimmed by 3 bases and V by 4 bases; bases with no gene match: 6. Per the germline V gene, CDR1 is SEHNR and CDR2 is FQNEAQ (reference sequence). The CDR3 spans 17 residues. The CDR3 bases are TGTGCCAGCAGCTCCGGTCGGACTAGCGGGAGGGAAGAGACCCAGTACTTC. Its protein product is CASSSGRTSGREETQYF.

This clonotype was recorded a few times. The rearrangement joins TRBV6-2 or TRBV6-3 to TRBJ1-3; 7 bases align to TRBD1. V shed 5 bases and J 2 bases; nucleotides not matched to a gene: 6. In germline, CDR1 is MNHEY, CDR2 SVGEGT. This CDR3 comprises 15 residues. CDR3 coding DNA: TGTGCCAGCAGTGAATCGACAGGGACTGGAAACACCATATATTTT. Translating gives CASSESTGTGNTIYF.

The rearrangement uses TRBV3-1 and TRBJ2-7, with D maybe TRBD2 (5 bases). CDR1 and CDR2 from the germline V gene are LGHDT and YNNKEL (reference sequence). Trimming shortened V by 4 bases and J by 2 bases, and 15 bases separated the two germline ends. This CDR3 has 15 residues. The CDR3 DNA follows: TGTGCCAGCAGCCCAAAAGAAGGGAGAACCTACGAGCAGTACTTC. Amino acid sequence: CASSPKEGRTYEQYF.

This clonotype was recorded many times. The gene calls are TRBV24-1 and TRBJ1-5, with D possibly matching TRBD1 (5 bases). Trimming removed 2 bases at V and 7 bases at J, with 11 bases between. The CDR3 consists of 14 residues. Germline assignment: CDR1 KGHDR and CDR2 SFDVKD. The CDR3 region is CATSDSWGSQPQHF. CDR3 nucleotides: TGTGCCACCAGTGATTCCTGGGGGAGCCAGCCCCAGCATTTT.

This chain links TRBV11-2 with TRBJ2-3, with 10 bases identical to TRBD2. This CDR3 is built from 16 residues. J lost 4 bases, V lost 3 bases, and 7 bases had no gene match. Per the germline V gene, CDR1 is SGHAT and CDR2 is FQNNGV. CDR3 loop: CASSFMGLALSDTQYF. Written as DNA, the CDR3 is TGTGCCAGCAGCTTTATGGGACTAGCGTTATCAGATACGCAGTATTTT.

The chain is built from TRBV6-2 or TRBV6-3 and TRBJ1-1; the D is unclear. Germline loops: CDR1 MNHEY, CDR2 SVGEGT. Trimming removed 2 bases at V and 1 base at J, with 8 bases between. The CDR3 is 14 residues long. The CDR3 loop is CASSYRAENTEAFF. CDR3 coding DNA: TGTGCCAGCAGTTACAGGGCAGAGAACACTGAAGCTTTCTTT.

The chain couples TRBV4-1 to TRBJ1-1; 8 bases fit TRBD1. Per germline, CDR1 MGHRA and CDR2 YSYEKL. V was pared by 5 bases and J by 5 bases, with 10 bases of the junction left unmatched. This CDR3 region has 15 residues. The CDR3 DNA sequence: TGCGCCAGCAGCAGGGGACAGGCCTTAGGGACTGAAGCTTTCTTT. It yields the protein CASSRGQALGTEAFF.

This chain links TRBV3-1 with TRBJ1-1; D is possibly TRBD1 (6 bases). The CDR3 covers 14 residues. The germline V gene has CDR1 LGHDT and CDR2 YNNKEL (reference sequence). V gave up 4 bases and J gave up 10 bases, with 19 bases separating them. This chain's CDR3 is CASSLRSGAIRAFF. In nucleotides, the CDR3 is TGTGCCAGCAGCCTCCGATCAGGGGCGATTCGAGCTTTCTTT.

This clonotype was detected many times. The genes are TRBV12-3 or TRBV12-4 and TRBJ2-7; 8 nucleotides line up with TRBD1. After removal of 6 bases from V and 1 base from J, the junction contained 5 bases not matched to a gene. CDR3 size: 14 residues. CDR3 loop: CASRAGTGSYEQYF. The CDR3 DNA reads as TGTGCCAGCAGGGCCGGGACAGGTTCCTACGAGCAGTACTTC.

CDR3 coding DNA: TGCAGCGTACCCGGGCAGTACTTC. It yields the protein CSVPGQYF. The chain employs TRBV29-1 and TRBJ2-7; D is unresolved. Trimming cost V 6 bases and J 9 bases, with 6 bases left between them. The CDR3 runs 8 residues. Per germline, CDR1 SQVTM and CDR2 ANQGSEA.

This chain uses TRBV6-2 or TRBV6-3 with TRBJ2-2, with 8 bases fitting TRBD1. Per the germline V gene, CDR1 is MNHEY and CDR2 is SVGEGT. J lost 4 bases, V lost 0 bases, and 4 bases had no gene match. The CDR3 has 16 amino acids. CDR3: CASSYSWTGSTGELFF. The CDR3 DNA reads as TGTGCCAGCAGTTACTCGTGGACAGGGAGCACCGGGGAGCTGTTTTTT.

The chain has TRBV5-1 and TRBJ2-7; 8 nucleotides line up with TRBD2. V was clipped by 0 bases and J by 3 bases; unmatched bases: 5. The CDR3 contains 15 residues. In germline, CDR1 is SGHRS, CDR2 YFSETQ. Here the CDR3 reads CASSLDGGRNYEQYF. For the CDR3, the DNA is TGCGCCAGCAGCTTGGATGGCGGGAGGAACTACGAGCAGTACTTC.

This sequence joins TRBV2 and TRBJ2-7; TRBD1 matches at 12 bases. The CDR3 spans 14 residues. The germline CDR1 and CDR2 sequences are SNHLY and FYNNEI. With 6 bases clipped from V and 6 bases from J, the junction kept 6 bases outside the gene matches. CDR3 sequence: CASSSGTGGGEQYF. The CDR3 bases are TGTGCCAGCAGCTCCGGGACAGGGGGCGGCGAGCAGTACTTC. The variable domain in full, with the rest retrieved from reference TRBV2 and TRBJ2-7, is EPEVTQTPSHQVTQMGQEVILRCVPISNHLYFYWYRQILGQKVEFLVSFYNNEISEKSEIFDDQFSVERPDGSNFTLKIRSTKLEDSAMYFCASSSGTGGGEQYFGPGTRLTVT.

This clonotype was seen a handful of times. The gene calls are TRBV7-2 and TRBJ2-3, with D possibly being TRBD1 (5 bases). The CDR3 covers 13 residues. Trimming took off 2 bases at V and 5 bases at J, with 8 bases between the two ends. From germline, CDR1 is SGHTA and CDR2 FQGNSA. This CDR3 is CASSLWGGDTQYF. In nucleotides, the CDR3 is TGTGCCAGCAGCTTATGGGGCGGAGATACGCAGTATTTT.

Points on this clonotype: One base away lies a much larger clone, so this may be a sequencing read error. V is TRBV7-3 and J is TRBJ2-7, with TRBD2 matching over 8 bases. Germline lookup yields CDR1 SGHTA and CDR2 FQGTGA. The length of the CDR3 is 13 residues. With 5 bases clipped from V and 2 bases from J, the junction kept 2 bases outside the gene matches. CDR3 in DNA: TGTGCCAGCAGCCCGGGGGGGACCTACGAGCAGTACTTC. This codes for CASSPGGTYEQYF.

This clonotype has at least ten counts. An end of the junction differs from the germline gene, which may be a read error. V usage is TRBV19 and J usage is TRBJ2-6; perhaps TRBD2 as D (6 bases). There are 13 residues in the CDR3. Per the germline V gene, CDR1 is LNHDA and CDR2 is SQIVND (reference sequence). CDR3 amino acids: CASSPQYAGRSLF. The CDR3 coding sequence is TGTGCCAGTAGTCCCCAATACGCGGGACGTTCCCTTTTC.

CDR3 DNA: TGCGCCAGCAGCTACGACGGACAGGGGACAGAAGCTTTCTTT. Encoded protein: CASSYDGQGTEAFF. The V gene is TRBV5-1, the J gene TRBJ1-1, with 9 bases lining up with TRBD1. Germline CDR1 reads SGHRS; CDR2 reads YFSETQ. The CDR3 covers 14 residues. After removal of 3 bases from V and 8 bases from J, the junction contained 8 bases not matched to a gene.

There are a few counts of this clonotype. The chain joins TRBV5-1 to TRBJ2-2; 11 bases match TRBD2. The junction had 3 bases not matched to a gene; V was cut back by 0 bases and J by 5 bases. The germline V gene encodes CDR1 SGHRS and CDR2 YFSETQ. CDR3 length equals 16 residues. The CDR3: CASSLGLAGQTGELFF. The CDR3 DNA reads TGCGCCAGCAGCTTGGGACTAGCGGGACAGACCGGGGAGCTGTTTTTT.

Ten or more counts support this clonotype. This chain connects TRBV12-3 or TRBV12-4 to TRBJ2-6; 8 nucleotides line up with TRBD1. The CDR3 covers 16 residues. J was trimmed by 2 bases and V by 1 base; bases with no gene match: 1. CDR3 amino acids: CASSLGRGPGANVLTF. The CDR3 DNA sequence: TGTGCCAGCAGTTTAGGCAGGGGGCCTGGGGCCAACGTCCTGACTTTC.

The CDR3 coding sequence is TGCAGCGTTGGGACAGGGGTTAACTCTGGGGCCAACGTCCTGACTTTC. It encodes CSVGTGVNSGANVLTF. The chain recombines TRBV29-1 with TRBJ2-6; TRBD1 aligns across 9 bases. The trim removed 4 bases at V and 0 bases at J, leaving 4 bases unmatched. From germline, CDR1 is SQVTM and CDR2 ANQGSEA. The CDR3 spans 16 residues.

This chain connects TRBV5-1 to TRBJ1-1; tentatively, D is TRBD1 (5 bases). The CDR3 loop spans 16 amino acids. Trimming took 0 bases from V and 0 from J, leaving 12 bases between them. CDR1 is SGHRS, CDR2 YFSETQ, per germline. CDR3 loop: CASSLGAGGMNTEAFF. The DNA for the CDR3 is TGCGCCAGCAGCTTGGGGGCTGGGGGGATGAACACTGAAGCTTTCTTT.

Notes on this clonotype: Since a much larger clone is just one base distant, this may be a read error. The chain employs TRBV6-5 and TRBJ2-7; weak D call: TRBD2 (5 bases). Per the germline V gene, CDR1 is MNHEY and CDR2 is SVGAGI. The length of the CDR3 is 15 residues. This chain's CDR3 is CAGSSPRGFTYEQYF. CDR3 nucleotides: TGTGCCGGCAGTTCCCCACGGGGATTTACCTACGAGCAGTACTTC.

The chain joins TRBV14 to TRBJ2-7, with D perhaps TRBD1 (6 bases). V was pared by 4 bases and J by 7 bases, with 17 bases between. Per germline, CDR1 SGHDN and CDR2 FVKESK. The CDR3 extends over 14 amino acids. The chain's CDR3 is CASSPRTVRSEQYF. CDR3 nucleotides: TGTGCCAGCAGCCCCCGGACAGTGCGCAGTGAGCAGTACTTC.

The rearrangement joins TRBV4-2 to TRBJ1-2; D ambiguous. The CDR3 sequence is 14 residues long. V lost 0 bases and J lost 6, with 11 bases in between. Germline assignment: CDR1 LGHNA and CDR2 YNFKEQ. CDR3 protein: CASSQEVGFDGYTF. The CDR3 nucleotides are TGTGCCAGCAGCCAAGAAGTAGGTTTCGATGGCTACACCTTC.